This record concerns one T cell receptor beta chain sequence. The antigen remains undetermined. The ends were cut back, 0 bases at V and 1 base at J, with 22 bases in the middle. The germline gives CDR1 DFQATT, CDR2 SNEGSKA (reference sequence). CDR3 length: 19 amino acids. The sample originates from a study of CD8 T cells in ankylosing spondylitis. Construction of TCR beta libraries was performed using quantitative 5'-RACE with molecular barcodes. One entry per CDR3 protein, called by TCRdb with MiXCR from the 5' RACE reads. The sample comprises 300,000 to 400,000 distinct CDR3 sequences, about 20% of which are singletons, and around 12% rests with the top ten. The study, taken as a whole, reports: Clones tied to disease were said to be significantly enriched in matched ankylosing spondylitis synovial fluid.

The TCR originated in a male donor with ankylosing spondylitis or in good health (not recorded which). The rearrangement uses TRBV20-1 and TRBJ2-1, with D perhaps TRBD2 (6 bases). Sequenced sample: blood, either unsorted or a sorted T cell fraction (not recorded which). This chain's CDR3 is CSARDWGVGGSGSYNEQFF. The CDR3 DNA reads TGCAGTGCTAGAGATTGGGGGGTGGGGGGTTCCGGGTCCTACAATGAGCAGTTCTTC.